These 28 T cell receptor beta chains were all obtained from the same sample, sequenced in a study of regulatory T cells in long-lasting Graves disease. Building of the TCR beta libraries involved iRepertoire HTBI primers and Arm-PCR of CDR3 regions. MiXCR, applied by TCRdb to the multiplex PCR reads, yields one record per CDR3 protein. The table records around 360,000 distinct CDR3 sequences, roughly 16% of them present only once. The time point was: newly diagnosed GD, antithyroid drugs for less than 3 months. The TCR library used RNA extracted from PBMCs. These data are also associated with another study on T cells in Graves' hyperthyroidism and ophthalmopathy.

The specimen comprised peripheral blood mononuclear cells (PBMCs), sampled at new diagnosis, from a patient treated with antithyroid drugs. The receptors were sampled from a woman younger than 35 with Graves disease.

The rearrangement links TRBV6-1 to TRBJ1-3; no clear D. The CDR3 runs to 12 residues. From germline, CDR1 is MNHNS and CDR2 SASEGT. Deletions cut 8 bases from V and 0 bases from J, with 5 bases between. CDR3 bases: TGTGCCAGCTTAAGCTCTGGAAACACCATATATTTT. Translated, it gives CASLSSGNTIYF.

This clonotype showed up many times. The V call is TRBV11-2, the J call TRBJ1-1, with 8 bases lining up with TRBD1. With V trimmed by 4 bases and J by 3 bases, 10 bases remained unmatched. The CDR3 is 16 amino acids. Per the germline V gene, CDR1 is SGHAT and CDR2 is FQNNGV. DNA for the CDR3: TGTGCCAGCAGCTCTATCAGGGGGCGCACGGACACTGAAGCTTTCTTT. This sequence encodes CASSSIRGRTDTEAFF.

Comment on this clonotype: Being one base from a much bigger clone, this may be a read error. The genes are TRBV9 and TRBJ2-3; D remains unclear. Germline values: CDR1 SGDLS, CDR2 YYNGEE. The ends were cut back, 6 bases at V and 4 bases at J, with 18 bases in the middle. The CDR3 sequence is 15 residues long. CDR3 in DNA: TGTGCCAGCACGCTTAGCTGGGGTGGCGCAGATACGCAGTATTTT. Translating gives CASTLSWGGADTQYF.

About this clonotype itself: A much larger clonotype is one base distant, so this may be a read error. The J gene is TRBJ2-7, the V gene TRBV5-6, with a possible D match to TRBD1 (6 bases). CDR3 length: 16 residues. Trimming removed 2 bases at V and 6 bases at J, with 21 bases between. Germline-derived CDR1 and CDR2 are SGHDT and YYEEEE. The CDR3 protein is CASSLGLYGGFGEQYF. Here the CDR3 DNA reads TGTGCCAGCAGCTTAGGGCTCTATGGGGGCTTCGGCGAGCAGTACTTC.

The table lists this clonotype with many counts. The genes are TRBV2 and TRBJ1-4; D not resolved. Germline V lookup: CDR1 SNHLY, CDR2 FYNNEI. CDR3 size: 14 residues. Trimming stripped 4 bases from V and 8 bases from J, with 14 bases between. As DNA, the CDR3 is TGTGCCAGCAGTGGGGCAGGTGAACGGGAAAAACTGTTTTTT. As protein: CASSGAGEREKLFF.

The rearrangement links TRBV20-1 to TRBJ2-1; 7 bases are shared with TRBD2. The trim removed 0 bases at V and 4 bases at J, leaving 9 bases unmatched. The CDR3 covers 16 residues. Germline assignment: CDR1 DFQATT and CDR2 SNEGSKA (reference sequence). The CDR3 coding sequence is TGCAGTGCTAGAGATCTAGCGGCGCGTACTTACAATGAGCAGTTCTTC. It encodes CSARDLAARTYNEQFF.

Many counts were recorded for this clonotype. V and J are TRBV20-1 and TRBJ2-2; D is ambiguous. Germline V gives CDR1 DFQATT, CDR2 SNEGSKA (reference sequence). Between the trimmed V and J ends, which lost 6 bases and 10 bases, there was a span of 18 bases. The CDR3 loop spans 13 amino acids. The CDR3 protein is CSAETGQAEELFF. The CDR3 DNA is TGCAGTGCAGAGACCGGGCAGGCTGAGGAGCTGTTTTTT.

This clonotype was counted ten times or more. The gene calls are TRBV27 and TRBJ2-1; TRBD2 aligns across 13 bases. The length of the CDR3 is 17 residues. V was pared by 1 base and J by 9 bases, with 9 bases of the junction left unmatched. The germline gives CDR1 MNHEY, CDR2 SMNVEV (reference sequence). The CDR3, as DNA: TGTGCCAGCAGTTTATTACCACTAGCGGGGGGGCCCGGTGAGCAGTTCTTC. Its translation: CASSLLPLAGGPGEQFF.

This clonotype was detected a few times. The chain carries TRBV5-4 and TRBJ1-6, with a tentative D call TRBD1 (5 bases). Germline CDR1 SGHNT, CDR2 YYREEE (reference sequence). The CDR3 runs to 15 residues. Trimming stripped 4 bases from V and 7 bases from J, with 15 bases between. CDR3 protein: CASSAGGSRNSPLHF. The DNA for the CDR3 is TGTGCCAGCAGCGCTGGGGGAAGTAGGAATTCACCCCTCCACTTT.

This clonotype was observed many times. The chain recombines TRBV2 with TRBJ1-1, with D perhaps matching TRBD1 (6 bases). The CDR3 covers 14 residues. The germline CDR1 and CDR2 sequences are SNHLY and FYNNEI. Trimming took 8 bases from V and 2 from J, leaving 15 bases between them. CDR3 residues: CASLTGTPNTEAFF. CDR3 DNA sequence: TGTGCCAGCTTAACCGGGACACCCAACACTGAAGCTTTCTTT.

This clonotype was seen only once. V and J are TRBV6-2 or TRBV6-3 and TRBJ2-7; 7 positions match TRBD1. The ends lost 5 bases at V and 5 bases at J; junction bases unmatched: 15. The CDR3 is 16 amino acids. CDR1 and CDR2 (germline): MNHEY, SVGEGT. DNA of the CDR3: TGTGCCAGCAGTGAAGAGACCGGGACAGTGTCTCACGAGCAGTACTTC. As protein: CASSEETGTVSHEQYF.

This clonotype was observed many times. The rearrangement joins TRBV11-2 to TRBJ1-1, with a possible D match to TRBD1 (6 bases). The CDR3 loop spans 11 amino acids. Germline-derived CDR1 and CDR2 are SGHAT and FQNNGV. Trimming left V 8 bases short and J 6 bases short, with 10 bases between. CDR3 sequence reads: CASGEGAEAFF. DNA of the CDR3: TGTGCCAGCGGCGAGGGGGCTGAAGCTTTCTTT.

Points on this clonotype: Just one base apart from a much larger clone, this may be a read error. The J gene is TRBJ1-4, the V gene TRBV2; 7 bases match TRBD1. With V trimmed by 6 bases and J by 3 bases, 13 bases remained unmatched. The CDR3 contains 17 residues. The germline V gene has CDR1 SNHLY and CDR2 FYNNEI. DNA of the CDR3: TGTGCCAGCAGGGGGGACAGAGGCCGACGAGCTAATGAAAAACTGTTTTTT. This codes for CASRGDRGRRANEKLFF.

Worth noting for this clonotype: A much larger clone lies a single base off, so this may be a read error. V usage is TRBV10-3 and J usage is TRBJ2-4, with TRBD2 matching over 16 bases. The CDR3 spans 17 residues. Looked up from germline, CDR1 is ENHRY and CDR2 is SYGVKD. V was clipped by 5 bases and J by 4 bases; unmatched bases: 5. Written as DNA, the CDR3 is TGTGCCATCAGTTACTCGGGACTAGCGGGAGGGAAAAACATTCAGTACTTC. Protein product: CAISYSGLAGGKNIQYF.

In its sample, this clonotype was seen a few times. The chain uses TRBV29-1 and TRBJ2-3; TRBD2 matches 13 bases. The CDR3 extends over 15 amino acids. The junction had 6 bases not matched to a gene; V was cut back by 6 bases and J by 3 bases. CDR1 is SQVTM and CDR2 is ANQGSEA in the germline V gene. This CDR3 reads CSVRGLAGSTDTQYF. CDR3 DNA: TGCAGCGTCCGGGGACTAGCGGGGTCGACAGATACGCAGTATTTT.

This chain uses TRBV13 with TRBJ1-3, with D possibly matching TRBD1 (5 bases). The CDR3 runs to 16 residues. Trimming took off 5 bases at V and 4 bases at J, with 18 bases between the two ends. Germline CDR1 and CDR2: PRHDT and FYEKMQ (reference sequence). The CDR3 region is CASSPTGTFGGNTIYF. The CDR3 DNA is TGTGCCAGCAGCCCGACCGGGACTTTCGGGGGAAACACCATATATTTT. The variable domain in full, with the rest retrieved from reference TRBV13 and TRBJ1-3, is AAGVIQSPRHLIKEKRETATLKCYPIPRHDTVYWYQQGPGQDPQFLISFYEKMQSDKGSIPDRFSAQQFSDYHSELNMSSLELGDSALYFCASSPTGTFGGNTIYFGEGSWLTVV.

This clonotype has at least ten counts. The chain is built from TRBV7-2 and TRBJ1-1, with 8 bases matching TRBD1. After removal of 1 base from V and 1 base from J, the junction contained 2 bases not matched to a gene. The CDR3 is 15 residues long. Per the germline V gene, CDR1 is SGHTA and CDR2 is FQGNSA. This CDR3 is CASSLGTGGNTEAFF. The DNA for the CDR3 is TGTGCCAGCAGCTTAGGAACAGGGGGGAACACTGAAGCTTTCTTT.

This clonotype has a count of ten or more. This chain joins TRBV7-2 and TRBJ2-7; 8 bases map to TRBD1. The CDR3 loop spans 15 amino acids. CDR1 and CDR2 (germline): SGHTA, FQGNSA. V lost 5 bases to trimming and J lost 3 bases; unmatched junction nucleotides: 9. The chain's CDR3 is CASSRIRQGIYEQYF. CDR3 DNA sequence: TGTGCCAGCAGCCGCATCCGACAGGGGATCTACGAGCAGTACTTC.

This clonotype was observed at least ten times. The chain has TRBV15 and TRBJ2-3; possibly TRBD2 for D (6 bases). The CDR3 totals 15 residues. The V gene lost 5 bases and the J gene lost 1 base, with 13 bases spanning the gap. The germline CDR1 and CDR2 sequences are LNHNV and YYDKDF (reference sequence). CDR3 in DNA: TGTGCCACCAGCGGTGAGCGCGGGGGCACAGATACGCAGTATTTT. It codes for CATSGERGGTDTQYF.

This clonotype was found many times. This chain links TRBV20-1 with TRBJ2-1, with D possibly being TRBD1 or TRBD2 (5 bases each). The CDR3 loop spans 15 amino acids. Germline V CDR1 and CDR2: DFQATT, SNEGSKA (reference sequence). V gave up 0 bases and J gave up 0 bases, with 9 bases separating them. The CDR3 sequence: CSAREWGSSYNEQFF. CDR3 DNA: TGCAGTGCTAGAGAATGGGGGAGCTCCTACAATGAGCAGTTCTTC.

This clonotype occurred many times. This chain connects TRBV2 to TRBJ1-5, with TRBD1 matching over 7 bases. The germline V gene has CDR1 SNHLY and CDR2 FYNNEI. V dropped 5 bases and J dropped 0; count of bases not matched to a gene: 10. CDR3 length: 17 amino acids. In DNA form, the CDR3 reads TGTGCCAGCAGTCGTAAGACAGGGACCTATAGCAATCAGCCCCAGCATTTT. Its protein product is CASSRKTGTYSNQPQHF.

This clonotype was recorded many times. The V and J genes are TRBV5-1 and TRBJ1-1; D possibly corresponds to TRBD1 (5 bases). V was clipped by 3 bases and J by 6 bases, with 15 bases between them. Germline V gene sequence: CDR1 SGHRS, CDR2 YFSETQ. This CDR3 spans 14 amino acids. The CDR3 nucleotides read TGCGCCAGCAGCTACGGACAAGTACGTTCTGAAGCTTTCTTT. Its protein product is CASSYGQVRSEAFF.

The table lists this clonotype with many counts. This sequence joins TRBV5-1 and TRBJ2-1; D is possibly TRBD2 (6 bases). Germline V gene data show CDR1 as SGHRS and CDR2 as YFSETQ. V was pared by 4 bases and J by 4 bases, with 15 bases between. The CDR3 covers 15 residues. The CDR3 sequence: CASSAGRGPYNEQFF. The CDR3 DNA is TGCGCCAGCAGCGCTGGGCGGGGACCGTACAATGAGCAGTTCTTC.

Note on this clonotype: Because the CDR3's place on the DNA is in doubt, the DNA is left out and the CDR3 is given as listed by TCRdb. The V and J genes are TRBV2 and TRBJ1-1. CDR1 is SNHLY and CDR2 is FYNNEI in the germline V gene. The CDR3 region is 22 residues in length, termini included. This CDR3 reads CASTNQTSMYLCASTINTEAFF.

As to this clonotype: Just one base apart from a much larger clone, this may be a read error. The chain has TRBV28 and TRBJ1-4; D is possibly TRBD1 (5 bases). The CDR3 loop spans 18 amino acids. Germline CDR1 reads MDHEN; CDR2 reads SYDVKM. The CDR3 nucleotides are TGTGCCGGCAGTTTCAGAGTAGGCCGGGGCAGGGATGGTGAAAAACTGTTTTTT. It codes for CAGSFRVGRGRDGEKLFF.

This clonotype came up a few times. The rearrangement uses TRBV25-1 and TRBJ1-1, with D possibly being TRBD1 (6 bases). The germline V gene encodes CDR1 MGHDK and CDR2 SYGVNS. Trimming pared 5 bases from V and 4 bases from J, leaving 8 bases between. CDR3 length equals 12 residues. DNA of the CDR3: TGTGCCAGCAGTATACAGGGCACTGAAGCTTTCTTT. It codes for CASSIQGTEAFF.

The V gene is TRBV5-1, the J gene TRBJ1-6; D is unclear. The CDR3 length is 17 residues. Per germline, CDR1 SGHRS and CDR2 YFSETQ. V gave up 1 base and J gave up 2 bases, with 13 bases separating them. The CDR3 is CASSLYSENTYNSPLHF. CDR3 nucleotide sequence: TGCGCCAGCAGCTTGTATAGCGAGAACACCTATAATTCACCCCTCCACTTT.

This clonotype was recorded a few times. The CDR3 nucleotides are TGCGCCAGCAGCCTTAGCGGTAGGAACTACGAGCAGTACTTC. Its protein is CASSLSGRNYEQYF. The chain joins TRBV5-1 to TRBJ2-7; TRBD2 is a possible D gene (6 bases). This CDR3 has 14 amino acids. With 4 bases removed from V and 3 bases from J, the gap between germline ends came to 14 bases. Germline V gives CDR1 SGHRS, CDR2 YFSETQ.